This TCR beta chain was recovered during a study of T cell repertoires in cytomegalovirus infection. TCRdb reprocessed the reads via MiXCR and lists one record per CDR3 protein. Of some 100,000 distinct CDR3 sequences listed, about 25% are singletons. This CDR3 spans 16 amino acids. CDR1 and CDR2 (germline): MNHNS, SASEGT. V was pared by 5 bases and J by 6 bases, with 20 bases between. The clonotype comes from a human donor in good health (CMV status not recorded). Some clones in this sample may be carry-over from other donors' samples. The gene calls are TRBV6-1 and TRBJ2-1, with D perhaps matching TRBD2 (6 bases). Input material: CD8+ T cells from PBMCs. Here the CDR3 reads CASSYGVLALGNEQFF. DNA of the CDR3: TGTGCCAGCAGTTACGGTGTCCTAGCGCTAGGCAATGAGCAGTTCTTC.